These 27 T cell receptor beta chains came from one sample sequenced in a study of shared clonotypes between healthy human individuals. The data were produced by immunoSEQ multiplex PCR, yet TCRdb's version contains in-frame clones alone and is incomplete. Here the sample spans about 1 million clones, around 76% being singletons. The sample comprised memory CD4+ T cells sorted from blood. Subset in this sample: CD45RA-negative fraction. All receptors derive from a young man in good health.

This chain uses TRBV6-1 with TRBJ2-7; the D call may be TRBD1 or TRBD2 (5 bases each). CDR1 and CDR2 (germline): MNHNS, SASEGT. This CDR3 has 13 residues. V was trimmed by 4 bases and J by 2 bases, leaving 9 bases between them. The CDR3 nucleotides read TGTGCCAGCAGTGCCGGGACCCCCTACGAGCAGTACTTC. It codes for CASSAGTPYEQYF.

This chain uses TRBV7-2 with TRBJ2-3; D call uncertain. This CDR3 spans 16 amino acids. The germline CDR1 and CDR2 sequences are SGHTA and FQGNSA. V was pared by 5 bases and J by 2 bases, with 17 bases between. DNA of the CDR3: TGTGCCAGCAGCCCCCAAGCTCCGTTCCCCACAGATACGCAGTATTTT. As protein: CASSPQAPFPTDTQYF. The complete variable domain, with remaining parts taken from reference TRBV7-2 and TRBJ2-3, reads GAGVSQSPSNKVTEKGKDVELRCDPISGHTALYWYRQSLGQGLEFLIYFQGNSAPDKSGLPSDRFSAERTGGSVSTLTIQRTQQEDSAVYLCASSPQAPFPTDTQYFGPGTRLTVL.

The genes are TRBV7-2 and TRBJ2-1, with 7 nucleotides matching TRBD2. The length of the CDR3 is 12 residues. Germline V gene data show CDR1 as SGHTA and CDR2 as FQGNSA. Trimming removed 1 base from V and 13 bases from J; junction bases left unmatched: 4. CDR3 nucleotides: TGTGCCAGCAGCTTAGGCTGGGACTACCAGTTCTTC. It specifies CASSLGWDYQFF.

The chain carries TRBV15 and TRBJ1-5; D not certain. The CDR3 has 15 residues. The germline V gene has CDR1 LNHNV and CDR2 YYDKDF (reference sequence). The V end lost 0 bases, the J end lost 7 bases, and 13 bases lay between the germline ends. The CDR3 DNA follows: TGTGCCACCAGCAGAGAGGGCGGGGTTTTGCAGCCCCAGCATTTT. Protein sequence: CATSREGGVLQPQHF. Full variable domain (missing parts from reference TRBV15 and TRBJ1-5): DAMVIQNPRYQVTQFGKPVTLSCSQTLNHNVMYWYQQKSSQAPKLLFHYYDKDFNNEADTPDNFQSRRPNTSFCFLDIRSPGLGDTAMYLCATSREGGVLQPQHFGDGTRLSIL.

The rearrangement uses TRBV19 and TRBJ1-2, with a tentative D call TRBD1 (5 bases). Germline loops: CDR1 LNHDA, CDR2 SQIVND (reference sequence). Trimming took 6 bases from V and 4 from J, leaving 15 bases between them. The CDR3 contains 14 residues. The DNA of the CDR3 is TGTGCCAGTAGCCAGGCGGGGGGGATCTATGGCTACACCTTC. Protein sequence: CASSQAGGIYGYTF.

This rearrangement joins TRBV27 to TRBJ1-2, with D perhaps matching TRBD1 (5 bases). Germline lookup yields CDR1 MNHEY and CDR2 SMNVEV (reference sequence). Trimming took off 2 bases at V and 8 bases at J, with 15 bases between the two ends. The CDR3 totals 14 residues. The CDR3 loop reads CASSLTGGLEGYTF. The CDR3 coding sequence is TGTGCCAGCAGTTTAACAGGAGGGCTGGAGGGCTACACCTTC.

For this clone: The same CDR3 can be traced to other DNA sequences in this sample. The CDR3 coding sequence is TGTGCCAGCAGTCTACAGGGGACCGGGGAGCTGTTTTTT. Translation gives CASSLQGTGELFF. J is TRBJ2-2 and V is TRBV6-5, with 7 nucleotides matching TRBD1. With 5 bases clipped from V and 5 bases from J, the junction kept 2 bases outside the gene matches. The CDR3 is 13 residues long. In germline, CDR1 is MNHEY, CDR2 SVGAGI.

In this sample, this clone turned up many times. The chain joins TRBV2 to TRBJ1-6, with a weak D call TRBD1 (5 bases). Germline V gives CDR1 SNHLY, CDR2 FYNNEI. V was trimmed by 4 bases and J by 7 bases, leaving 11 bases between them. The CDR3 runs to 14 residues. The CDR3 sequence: CASSVTGRNSPLHF. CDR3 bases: TGTGCCAGCAGTGTTACAGGAAGGAATTCACCCCTCCACTTT.

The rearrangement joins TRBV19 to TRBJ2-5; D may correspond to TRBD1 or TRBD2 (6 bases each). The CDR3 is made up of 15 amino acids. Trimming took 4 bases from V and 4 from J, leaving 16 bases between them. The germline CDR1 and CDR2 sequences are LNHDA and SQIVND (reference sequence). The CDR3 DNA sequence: TGTGCCAGTAGTAGATTGGGGGGCGCCGGAGAGACCCAGTACTTC. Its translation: CASSRLGGAGETQYF.

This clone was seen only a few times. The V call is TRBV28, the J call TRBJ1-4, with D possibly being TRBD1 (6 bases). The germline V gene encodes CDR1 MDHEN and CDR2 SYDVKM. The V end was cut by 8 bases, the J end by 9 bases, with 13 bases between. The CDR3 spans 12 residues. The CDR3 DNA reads TGTGCCAGCCGCTCCGGGACACAAAAACTGTTTTTT. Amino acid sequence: CASRSGTQKLFF. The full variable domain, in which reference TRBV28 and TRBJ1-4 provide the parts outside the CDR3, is DVKVTQSSRYLVKRTGEKVFLECVQDMDHENMFWYRQDPGLGLRLIYFSYDVKMKEKGDIPEGYSVSREKKERFSLILESASTNQTSMYLCASRSGTQKLFFGSGTQLSVL.

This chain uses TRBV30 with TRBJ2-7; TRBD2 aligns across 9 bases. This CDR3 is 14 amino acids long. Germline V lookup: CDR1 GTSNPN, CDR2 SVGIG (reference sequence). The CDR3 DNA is TGTGCGCGTGCCCTAGCGGGAACCCCCGGGGAGCAGTACTTC. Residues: CARALAGTPGEQYF. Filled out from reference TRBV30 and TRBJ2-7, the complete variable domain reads SQTIHQWPATLVQPVGSPLSLECTVEGTSNPNLYWYRQAAGRGLQLLFYSVGIGQISSEVPQNLSASRPQDRQFILSSKKLLLSDSGFYLCARALAGTPGEQYFGPGTRLTVT.

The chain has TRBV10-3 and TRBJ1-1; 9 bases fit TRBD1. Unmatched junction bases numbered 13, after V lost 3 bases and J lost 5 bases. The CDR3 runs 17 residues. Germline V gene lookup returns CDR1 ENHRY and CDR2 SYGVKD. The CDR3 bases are TGTGCCATCAGTGACGGACCCACAGGGGGCGGAGGGACTGAAGCTTTCTTT. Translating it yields CAISDGPTGGGGTEAFF.

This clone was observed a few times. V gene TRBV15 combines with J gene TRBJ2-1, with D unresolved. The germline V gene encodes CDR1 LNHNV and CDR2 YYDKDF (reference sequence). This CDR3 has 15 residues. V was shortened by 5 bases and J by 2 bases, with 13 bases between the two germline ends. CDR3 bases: TGTGCCACCAGCCGAAACAGAGGAACCTACAATGAGCAGTTCTTC. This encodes CATSRNRGTYNEQFF.

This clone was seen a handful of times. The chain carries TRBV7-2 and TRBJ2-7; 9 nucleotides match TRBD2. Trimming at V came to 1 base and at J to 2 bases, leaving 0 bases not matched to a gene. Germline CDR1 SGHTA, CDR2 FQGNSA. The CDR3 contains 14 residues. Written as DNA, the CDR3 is TGTGCCAGCAGCTTAGGCGGGAGGGCCTACGAGCAGTACTTC. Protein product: CASSLGGRAYEQYF.

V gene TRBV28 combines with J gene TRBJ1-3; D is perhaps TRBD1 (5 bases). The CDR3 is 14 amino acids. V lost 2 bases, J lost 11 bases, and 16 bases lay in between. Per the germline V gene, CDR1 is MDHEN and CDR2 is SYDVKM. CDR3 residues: CASSLGLPKGAIYF. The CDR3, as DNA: TGTGCCAGCAGTTTAGGTCTGCCCAAAGGGGCCATATATTTT.

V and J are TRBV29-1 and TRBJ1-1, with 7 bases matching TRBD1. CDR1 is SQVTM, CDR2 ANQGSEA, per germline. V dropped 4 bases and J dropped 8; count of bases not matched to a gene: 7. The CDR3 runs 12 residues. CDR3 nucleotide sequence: TGCAGCGTTGGGCAGCAGGGGGTGGAAGCTTTCTTT. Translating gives CSVGQQGVEAFF.

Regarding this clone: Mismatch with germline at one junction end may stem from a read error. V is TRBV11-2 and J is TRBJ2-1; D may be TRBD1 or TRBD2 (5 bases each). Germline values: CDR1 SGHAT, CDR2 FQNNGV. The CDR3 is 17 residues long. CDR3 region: CASSYRRGPASYNEQFF. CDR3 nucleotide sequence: TGTGCCAGTAGCTATCGACGGGGCCCGGCCTCCTACAATGAGCAGTTCTTC.

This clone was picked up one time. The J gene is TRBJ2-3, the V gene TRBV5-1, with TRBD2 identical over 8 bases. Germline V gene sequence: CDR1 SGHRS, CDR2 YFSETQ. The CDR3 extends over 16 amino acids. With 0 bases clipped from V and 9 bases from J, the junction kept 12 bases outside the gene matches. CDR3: CASSLVGGGTSGTQYF. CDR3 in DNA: TGCGCCAGCAGCTTGGTCGGCGGGGGGACCTCAGGGACGCAGTATTTT.

The CDR3 sequence: CASSPTSSGGNSDTQYF. As DNA, the CDR3 is TGTGCCAGCTCACCGACCTCTAGCGGGGGTAACTCAGATACGCAGTATTTT. The chain links TRBV18 to TRBJ2-3; 10 bases match TRBD2. The CDR3 is made up of 17 amino acids. Germline CDR1 is KGHSH and CDR2 is LQKENI. V shed 3 bases and J 4 bases; nucleotides not matched to a gene: 10.

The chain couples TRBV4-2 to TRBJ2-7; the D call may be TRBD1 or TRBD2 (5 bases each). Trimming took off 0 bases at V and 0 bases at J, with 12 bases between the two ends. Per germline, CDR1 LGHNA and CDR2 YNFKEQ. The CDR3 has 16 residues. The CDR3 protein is CASSQDRGGSSYEQYF. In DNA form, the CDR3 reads TGTGCCAGCAGCCAAGATCGGGGCGGAAGCTCCTACGAGCAGTACTTC.

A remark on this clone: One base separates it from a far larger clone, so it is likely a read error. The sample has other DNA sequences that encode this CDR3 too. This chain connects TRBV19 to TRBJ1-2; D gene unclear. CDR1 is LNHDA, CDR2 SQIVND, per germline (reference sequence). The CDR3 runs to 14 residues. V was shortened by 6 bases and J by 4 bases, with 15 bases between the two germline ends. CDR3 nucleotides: TGTGCCAGTAGACAAAGGCCGCTTCCCTATGGCTACACCTTC. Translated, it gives CASRQRPLPYGYTF.

The CDR3 loop reads CASSLDLGNTIYF. The CDR3 region has the DNA TGTGCCAGCAGTCTGGACCTAGGAAACACCATATATTTT. The V and J genes are TRBV2 and TRBJ1-3; D unclear. This CDR3 spans 13 amino acids. The germline gives CDR1 SNHLY, CDR2 FYNNEI. The V and J ends lost 5 bases and 4 bases respectively, with 9 bases between them. Complete variable domain (other parts from reference TRBV2 and TRBJ1-3): EPEVTQTPSHQVTQMGQEVILRCVPISNHLYFYWYRQILGQKVEFLVSFYNNEISEKSEIFDDQFSVERPDGSNFTLKIRSTKLEDSAMYFCASSLDLGNTIYFGEGSWLTVV.

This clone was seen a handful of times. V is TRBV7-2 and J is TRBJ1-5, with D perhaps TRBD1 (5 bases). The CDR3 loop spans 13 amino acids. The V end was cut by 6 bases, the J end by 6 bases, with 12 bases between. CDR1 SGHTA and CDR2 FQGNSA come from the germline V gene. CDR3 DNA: TGTGCCAGCAGTTCAGGGCCCGGTCAGCCCCAGCATTTT. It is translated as CASSSGPGQPQHF.

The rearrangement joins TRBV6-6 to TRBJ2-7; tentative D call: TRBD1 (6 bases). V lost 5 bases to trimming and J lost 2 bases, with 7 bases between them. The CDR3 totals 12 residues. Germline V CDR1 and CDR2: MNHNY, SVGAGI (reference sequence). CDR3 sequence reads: CASSKGAYEQYF. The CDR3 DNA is TGTGCCAGCAGTAAGGGGGCCTACGAGCAGTACTTC.

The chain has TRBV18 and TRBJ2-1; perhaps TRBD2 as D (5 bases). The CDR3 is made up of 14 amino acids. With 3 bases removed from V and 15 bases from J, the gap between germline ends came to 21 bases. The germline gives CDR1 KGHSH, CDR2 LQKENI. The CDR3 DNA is TGTGCCAGCTCACCGTTGACTATTACGGCAGAGGTGTTCTTC. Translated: CASSPLTITAEVFF.

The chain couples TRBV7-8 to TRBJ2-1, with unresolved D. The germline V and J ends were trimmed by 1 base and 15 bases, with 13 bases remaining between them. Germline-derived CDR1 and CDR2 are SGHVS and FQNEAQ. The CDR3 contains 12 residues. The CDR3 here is CASSLGPTDPFF. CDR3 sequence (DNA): TGTGCCAGCAGCTTAGGTCCCACGGACCCGTTCTTC.

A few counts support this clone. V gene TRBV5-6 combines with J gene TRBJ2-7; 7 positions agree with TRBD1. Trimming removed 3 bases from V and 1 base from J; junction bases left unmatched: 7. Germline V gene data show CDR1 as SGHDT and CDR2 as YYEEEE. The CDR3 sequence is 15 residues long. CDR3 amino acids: CASSWRYRGSYEQYF. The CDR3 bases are TGTGCCAGCAGCTGGAGGTACAGGGGATCCTACGAGCAGTACTTC.